The source of this T cell receptor beta chain is a study of lymphopenia after photon versus proton radiotherapy. Assay: immunoSEQ multiplex PCR; the TCRdb copy retains only in-frame clones and omits some. The table shows 50,000 to 60,000 clones, with 92% occurring only once. Germline V gene sequence: CDR1 MNHEY, CDR2 SVGAGI. V was cut by 8 bases and J by 7 bases, with 17 bases left in between. The CDR3 sequence is 13 residues long. This clonotype originated in a woman in her thirties or forties with cholangiocarcinoma. Material: peripheral blood, obtained from a patient treated with photon-based radiotherapy. The chain combines TRBV6-5 with TRBJ1-1; D unclear. CDR3 coding DNA: TGTGCCAGCCGGGCCCCGGGTACCAGTGAAGCTTTCTTT. This encodes CASRAPGTSEAFF.